The sequence of this T cell receptor beta chain was determined in a study of cytomegalovirus exposure and HLA in healthy donors. On the study more broadly: Some 180 million T cells yielded around 120 million unique TCR beta sequences in earlier analysis. General study results and limits: DRB1 showed the most TCR associations and HLA-C the fewest in a later analysis, as rates varied by HLA locus. In a later analysis, a missense DCLRE1C variant was linked to TCR beta V- and J-gene trimming.

Regarding this clone: Its antigen remains unknown.

The V end was cut by 5 bases, the J end by 3 bases, with 16 bases between. The CDR3 consists of 14 residues. CDR1 and CDR2 (germline): GTSNPN, SVGIG (reference sequence). In the PCR, 60 Vbeta and 13 Jbeta primers were used. Produced via immunoSEQ multiplex PCR; TCRdb's table is partial and in-frame only. The profile shows 150,000 to 200,000 clones, over 70% of them singletons. When sampled, the donors appeared nominally healthy, though they likely had unrecorded immune exposures. V and J are TRBV30 and TRBJ1-2; D is possibly TRBD1 (6 bases). Source material: PBMCs. This clonotype originated in a male donor in good health and CMV-seronegative. CDR3 sequence (DNA): TGTGCCTGGGCGAGGGGGGGCAGGGACTATGGCTACACCTTC. Its translation: CAWARGGRDYGYTF.